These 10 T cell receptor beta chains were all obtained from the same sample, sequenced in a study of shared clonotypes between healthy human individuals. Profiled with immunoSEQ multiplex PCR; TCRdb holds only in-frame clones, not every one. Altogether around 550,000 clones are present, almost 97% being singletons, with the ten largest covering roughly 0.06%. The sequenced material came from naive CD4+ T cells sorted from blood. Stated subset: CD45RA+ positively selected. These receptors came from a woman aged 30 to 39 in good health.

The CDR3 DNA reads TGTGCCAGCATCAACAGGAAGAACACTGAAGCTTTCTTT. It translates to CASINRKNTEAFF. The rearrangement uses TRBV2 and TRBJ1-1, with a weak D call TRBD1 (5 bases). The germline V gene encodes CDR1 SNHLY and CDR2 FYNNEI. The CDR3 totals 13 residues. V was trimmed by 7 bases and J by 1 base, leaving 10 bases between them.

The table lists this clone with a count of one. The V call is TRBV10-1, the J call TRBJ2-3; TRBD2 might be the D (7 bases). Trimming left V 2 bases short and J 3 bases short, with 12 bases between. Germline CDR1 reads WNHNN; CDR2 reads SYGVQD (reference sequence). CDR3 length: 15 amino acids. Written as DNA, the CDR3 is TGCGCCAGCAGTGAGGGCAGCGGGACAACAGATACGCAGTATTTT. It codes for CASSEGSGTTDTQYF.

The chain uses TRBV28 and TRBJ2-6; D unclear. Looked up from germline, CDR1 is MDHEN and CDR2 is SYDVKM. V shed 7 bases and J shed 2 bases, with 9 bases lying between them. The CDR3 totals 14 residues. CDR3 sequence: CASTRSPGANVLTF. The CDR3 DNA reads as TGTGCCAGCACCCGCTCACCTGGGGCCAACGTCCTGACTTTC.

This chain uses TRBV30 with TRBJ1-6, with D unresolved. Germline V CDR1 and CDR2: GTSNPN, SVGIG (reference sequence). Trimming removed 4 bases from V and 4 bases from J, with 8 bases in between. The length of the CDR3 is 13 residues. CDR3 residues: CAWTEQYNSPLHF. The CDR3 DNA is TGTGCCTGGACGGAACAATATAATTCACCCCTCCACTTT.

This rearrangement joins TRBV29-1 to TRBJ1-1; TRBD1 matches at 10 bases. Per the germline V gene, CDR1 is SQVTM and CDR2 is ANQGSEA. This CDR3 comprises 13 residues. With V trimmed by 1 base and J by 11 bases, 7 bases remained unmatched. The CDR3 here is CSVEARDRGRAFF. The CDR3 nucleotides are TGCAGCGTTGAAGCCCGGGACAGGGGTAGGGCTTTCTTT.

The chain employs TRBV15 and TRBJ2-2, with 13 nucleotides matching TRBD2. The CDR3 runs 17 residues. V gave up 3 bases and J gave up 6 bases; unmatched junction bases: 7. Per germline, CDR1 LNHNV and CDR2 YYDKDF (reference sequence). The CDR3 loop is CATSRSPGLAGSGELFF. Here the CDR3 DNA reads TGTGCCACCAGCAGGTCCCCGGGACTAGCGGGATCCGGGGAGCTGTTTTTT.

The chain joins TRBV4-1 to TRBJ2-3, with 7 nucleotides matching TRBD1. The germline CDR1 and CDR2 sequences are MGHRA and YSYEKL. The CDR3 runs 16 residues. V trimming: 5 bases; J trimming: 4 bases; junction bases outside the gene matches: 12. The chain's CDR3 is CASSFQGGANADTQYF. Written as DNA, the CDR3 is TGCGCCAGCAGCTTCCAAGGGGGCGCGAACGCAGATACGCAGTATTTT.

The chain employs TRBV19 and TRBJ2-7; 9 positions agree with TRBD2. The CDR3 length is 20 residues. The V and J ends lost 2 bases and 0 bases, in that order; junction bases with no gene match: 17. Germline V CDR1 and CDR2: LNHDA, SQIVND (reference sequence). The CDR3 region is CASSIMIPDWASGDSYEQYF. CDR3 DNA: TGTGCCAGTAGTATAATGATTCCGGATTGGGCTAGCGGGGACTCCTACGAGCAGTACTTC.

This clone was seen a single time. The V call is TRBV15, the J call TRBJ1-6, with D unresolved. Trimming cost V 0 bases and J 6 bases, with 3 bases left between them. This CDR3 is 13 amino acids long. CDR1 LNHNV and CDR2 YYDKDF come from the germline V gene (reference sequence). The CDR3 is CATSRESNSPLHF. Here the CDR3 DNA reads TGTGCCACCAGCAGAGAATCTAATTCACCCCTCCACTTT.

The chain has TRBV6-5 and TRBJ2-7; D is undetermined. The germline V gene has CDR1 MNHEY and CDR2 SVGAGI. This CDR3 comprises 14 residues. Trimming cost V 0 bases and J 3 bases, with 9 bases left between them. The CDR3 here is CASSYSIQLYEQYF. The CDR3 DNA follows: TGTGCCAGCAGTTACTCGATACAACTCTACGAGCAGTACTTC.